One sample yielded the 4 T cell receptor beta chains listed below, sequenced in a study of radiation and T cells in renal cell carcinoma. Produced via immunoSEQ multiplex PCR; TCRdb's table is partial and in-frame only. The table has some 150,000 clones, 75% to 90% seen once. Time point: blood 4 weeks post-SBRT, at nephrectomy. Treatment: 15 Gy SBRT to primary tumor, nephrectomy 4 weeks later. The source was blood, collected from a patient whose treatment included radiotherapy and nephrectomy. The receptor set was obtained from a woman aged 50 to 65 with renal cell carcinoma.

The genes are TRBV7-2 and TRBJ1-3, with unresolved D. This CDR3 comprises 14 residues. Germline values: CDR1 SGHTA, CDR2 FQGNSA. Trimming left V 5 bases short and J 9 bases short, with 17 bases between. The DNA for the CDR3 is TGTGCCAGCAGCGTATCCCCCGTCACCCCCACCATATATTTT. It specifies CASSVSPVTPTIYF.

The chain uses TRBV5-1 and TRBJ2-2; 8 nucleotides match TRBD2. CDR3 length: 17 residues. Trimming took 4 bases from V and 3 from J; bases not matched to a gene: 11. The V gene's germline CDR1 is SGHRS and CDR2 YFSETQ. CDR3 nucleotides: TGCGCCAGCAGCGTAGCCTCGGGACTAGATTACACCGGGGAGCTGTTTTTT. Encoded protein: CASSVASGLDYTGELFF.

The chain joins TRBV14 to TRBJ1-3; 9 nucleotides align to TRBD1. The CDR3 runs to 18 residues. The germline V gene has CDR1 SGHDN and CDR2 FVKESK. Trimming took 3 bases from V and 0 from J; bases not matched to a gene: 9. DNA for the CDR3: TGTGCCAGCAGCCAGGGGACAGGGATACTCTACTCTGGAAACACCATATATTTT. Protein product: CASSQGTGILYSGNTIYF.

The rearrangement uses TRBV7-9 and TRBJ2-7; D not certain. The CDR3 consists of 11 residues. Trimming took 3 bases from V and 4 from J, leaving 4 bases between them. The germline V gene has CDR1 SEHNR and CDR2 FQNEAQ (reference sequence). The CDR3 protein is CASSFRYEQYF. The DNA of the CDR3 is TGTGCCAGCAGCTTCAGGTACGAGCAGTACTTC.